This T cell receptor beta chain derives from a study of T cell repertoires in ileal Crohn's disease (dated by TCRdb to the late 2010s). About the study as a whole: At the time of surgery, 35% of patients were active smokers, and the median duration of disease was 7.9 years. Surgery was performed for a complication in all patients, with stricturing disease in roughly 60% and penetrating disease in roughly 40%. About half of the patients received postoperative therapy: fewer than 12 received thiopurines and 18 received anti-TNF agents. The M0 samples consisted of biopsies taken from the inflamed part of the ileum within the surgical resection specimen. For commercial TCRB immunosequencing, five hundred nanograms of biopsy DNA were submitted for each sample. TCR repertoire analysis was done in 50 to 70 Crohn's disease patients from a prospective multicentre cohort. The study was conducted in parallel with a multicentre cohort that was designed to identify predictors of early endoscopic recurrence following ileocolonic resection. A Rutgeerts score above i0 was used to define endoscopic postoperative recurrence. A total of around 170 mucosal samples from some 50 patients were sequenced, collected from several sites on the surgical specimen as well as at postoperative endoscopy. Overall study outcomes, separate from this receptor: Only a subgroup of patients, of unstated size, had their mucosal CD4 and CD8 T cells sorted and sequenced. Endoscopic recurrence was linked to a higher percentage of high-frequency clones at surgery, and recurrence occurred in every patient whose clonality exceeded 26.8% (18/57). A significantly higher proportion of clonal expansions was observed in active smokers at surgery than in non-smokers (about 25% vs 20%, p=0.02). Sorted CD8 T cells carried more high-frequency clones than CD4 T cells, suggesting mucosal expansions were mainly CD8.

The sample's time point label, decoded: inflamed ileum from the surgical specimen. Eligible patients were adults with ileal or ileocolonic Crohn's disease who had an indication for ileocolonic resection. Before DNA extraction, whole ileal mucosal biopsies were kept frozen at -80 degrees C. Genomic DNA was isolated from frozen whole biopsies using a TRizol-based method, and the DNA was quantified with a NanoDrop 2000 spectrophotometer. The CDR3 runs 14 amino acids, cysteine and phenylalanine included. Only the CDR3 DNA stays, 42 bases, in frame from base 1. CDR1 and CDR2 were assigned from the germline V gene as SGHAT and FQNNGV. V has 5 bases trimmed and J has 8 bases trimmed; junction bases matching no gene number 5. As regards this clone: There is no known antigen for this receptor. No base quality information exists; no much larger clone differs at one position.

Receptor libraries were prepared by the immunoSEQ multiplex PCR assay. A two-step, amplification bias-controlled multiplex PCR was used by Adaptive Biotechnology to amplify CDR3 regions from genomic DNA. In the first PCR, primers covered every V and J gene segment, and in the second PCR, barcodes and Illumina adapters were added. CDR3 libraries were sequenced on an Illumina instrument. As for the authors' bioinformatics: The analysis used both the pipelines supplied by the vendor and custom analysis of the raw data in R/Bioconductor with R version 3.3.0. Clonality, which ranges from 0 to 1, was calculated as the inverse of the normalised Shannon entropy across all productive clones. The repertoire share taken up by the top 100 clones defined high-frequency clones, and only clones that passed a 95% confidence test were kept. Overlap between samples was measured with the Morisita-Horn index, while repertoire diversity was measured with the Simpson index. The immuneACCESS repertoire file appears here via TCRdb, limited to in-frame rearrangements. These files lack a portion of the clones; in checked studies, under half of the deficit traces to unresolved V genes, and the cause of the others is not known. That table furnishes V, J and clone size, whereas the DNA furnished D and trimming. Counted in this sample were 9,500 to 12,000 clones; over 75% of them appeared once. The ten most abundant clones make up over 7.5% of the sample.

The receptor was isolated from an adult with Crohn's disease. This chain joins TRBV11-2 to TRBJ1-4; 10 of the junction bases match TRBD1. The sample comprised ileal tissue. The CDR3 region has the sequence CASSRQGAREKLFF. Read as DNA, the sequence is TGTGCCAGCAGCAGACAGGGGGCGCGGGAAAAACTGTTTTTT.